This T cell receptor (beta chain) stems from a study of blood T cell repertoires in COVID-19 (TCRdb year 2020). In the study overall: Samples from collaborators originated in the United States, Italy and Spain and spanned both the acute and convalescent phases of COVID-19. A freely available public database, intended as a resource for researchers studying the immune response to SARS-CoV-2, is where the repertoires were released. HLA class I and class II types, where available, came from metadata supplied by the sample provider rather than from assay-based typing. The prospective study material was composed of cDNA or gDNA derived from T cells, B-cell-depleted T cells, or PBMCs. The samples were drawn from two sources: the first 160 participants of the ongoing ImmuneRACE study, and 1,254 subjects contributed by 6 global collaborators. The sample metadata nearly always contained a de-identified subject ID, COVID-19 status, age in years and sex. The dataset comprised deeply sampled blood TCRbeta repertoires from subjects exposed to, actively infected with, or recovered from COVID-19. Points the paper makes about the study in general: The amount of clinical and demographic metadata varied by source and participant and was provided uncurated.

Note on this clone: Its cognate antigen has yet to be identified. No base-level quality is on record; no much larger clone is a single base apart.

One collaborating source in Seattle enrolled patients while the patients were actively infected and followed the patients over time throughout the course of disease. Whole blood was collected in K2EDTA tubes by collaborating institutions according to the institutions' own protocols. Collaborator samples were shipped for TCRbeta analysis as frozen whole blood, isolated PBMCs, or DNA extracted from either sample type. Measured from the cysteine to the phenylalanine, the CDR3 is 15 residues long. The CDR3 DNA has 45 bases and is translated from base 1. The germline V gene yields SQVTM for CDR1 and ANQGSEA for CDR2. From V the trimming removes 6 bases and from J it removes 4 bases, while the gene matches leave 10 bases of the junction unaccounted for. The immunoSEQ Assay, a bias-controlled multiplex PCR, was used to amplify TCRbeta CDR3 regions from genomic DNA. The paper's processing steps were these. Nucleated cell counts per sample were estimated from amplification of reference gene primers within the assay. To quantify the absolute abundance of each unique TCRbeta CDR3 rearrangement, sequence reads were collapsed and filtered. For each sample, productive Simpson clonality was calculated as the square root of Simpson's diversity index over productive rearrangements. TCRdb took this table from immuneACCESS and kept in-frame rearrangements with V and J called. Such tables lack part of the clones; where checked against another copy, unresolved V genes explain under half of the gap, and the rest is unexplained. V, J and clone size were drawn from that table, and D and trimming were deduced from the DNA. A total of over 150,000 clones appear in this sample, 70% to 85% of them only once. Clones ranked in the top ten supply roughly 0.6% of the sample.

The TCR originated in a man in his sixties with COVID-19, enrolled during active disease. Recombination connected TRBV29-1 to TRBJ1-5, with 9 bases in between that match TRBD1. Source material: peripheral blood. The DNA reads as follows: TGCAGCGTACGGGTGACGGGACAGGGAAATCAGCCCCAGCATTTT. The resulting protein is CSVRVTGQGNQPQHF.